Below are 30 T cell receptor beta chains sequenced from a single sample in a study of cytomegalovirus exposure and HLA in healthy donors. PCR used 60 Vbeta primers and 13 Jbeta primers. TCRdb keeps only in-frame clones here, not all; method: immunoSEQ multiplex PCR. The table lists about 140,000 clones, 70% to 80% of them singletons. Specimen: PBMCs. The receptors derive from a female donor in good health and CMV-seronegative.

The chain couples TRBV5-1 to TRBJ2-7; D might be TRBD1 (7 bases). Germline V gene data show CDR1 as SGHRS and CDR2 as YFSETQ. The V and J ends lost 7 bases and 2 bases respectively, with 13 bases between them. This CDR3 contains 13 residues. CDR3 loop: CASGTGEAYEQYF. The CDR3 DNA follows: TGCGCCAGCGGCACAGGGGAGGCCTACGAGCAGTACTTC. Variable domain in full (rest from reference TRBV5-1 and TRBJ2-7): KAGVTQTPRYLIKTRGQQVTLSCSPISGHRSVSWYQQTPGQGLQFLFEYFSETQRNKGNFPGRFSGRQFSNSRSEMNVSTLELGDSALYLCASGTGEAYEQYFGPGTRLTVT.

The chain employs TRBV4-1 and TRBJ1-6; D call uncertain. The CDR3 extends over 17 amino acids. Germline lookup yields CDR1 MGHRA and CDR2 YSYEKL. V lost 1 base and J 3 bases, leaving 13 bases between the germline ends. The DNA for the CDR3 is TGCGCCAGCAGCCAAGCTCGGTCCTCGGGCTATAATTCACCCCTCCACTTT. Its protein is CASSQARSSGYNSPLHF.

The chain joins TRBV7-2 to TRBJ1-4, with a tentative D call TRBD1 (5 bases). There are 15 residues in the CDR3. Germline V gives CDR1 SGHTA, CDR2 FQGNSA. V shed 3 bases and J shed 6 bases, with 14 bases lying between them. CDR3 amino acids: CASSFDSARDEKLFF. CDR3 coding DNA: TGTGCCAGCAGCTTTGACAGTGCCCGGGATGAAAAACTGTTTTTT.

The V gene is TRBV5-5, the J gene TRBJ1-2; 7 nucleotides match TRBD1. This CDR3 has 14 residues. The V and J ends lost 3 bases and 8 bases, in that order; junction bases with no gene match: 10. Germline assignment: CDR1 SGHKS and CDR2 YYEKEE (reference sequence). The CDR3 protein is CASSYGSTGLGYTF. The DNA for the CDR3 is TGTGCCAGCAGCTACGGTTCGACAGGGCTGGGCTACACCTTC.

V gene TRBV2 combines with J gene TRBJ2-5, with 12 bases matching TRBD2. Losses at the gene ends were 7 bases for V and 2 bases for J; bases not matched to a gene: 5. The length of the CDR3 is 15 residues. Per germline, CDR1 SNHLY and CDR2 FYNNEI. In nucleotides, the CDR3 is TGTGCCAGCAAAAGCCTAGCGGGGGGGCAAGAGACCCAGTACTTC. It codes for CASKSLAGGQETQYF.

This chain joins TRBV10-3 and TRBJ1-2, with no clear D. V was cut by 0 bases and J by 2 bases, with 10 bases left in between. The germline gives CDR1 ENHRY, CDR2 SYGVKD. The length of the CDR3 is 15 residues. CDR3 protein: CAISESRAQNYGYTF. The DNA for the CDR3 is TGTGCCATCAGTGAGTCGAGGGCTCAAAACTATGGCTACACCTTC.

In this sample, this clone turned up a few times. V and J are TRBV6-5 and TRBJ2-2; D possibly corresponds to TRBD1 (6 bases). Per the germline V gene, CDR1 is MNHEY and CDR2 is SVGAGI. The germline V and J ends were trimmed by 9 bases and 3 bases, with 14 bases remaining between them. This CDR3 is built from 14 residues. The CDR3 sequence: CASSRDTYTGELFF. As DNA, the CDR3 is TGTGCCAGTTCCCGGGACACTTACACCGGGGAGCTGTTTTTT.

This chain joins TRBV28 and TRBJ2-7; 8 nucleotides line up with TRBD1. Germline values: CDR1 MDHEN, CDR2 SYDVKM. The CDR3 covers 16 residues. Trimming took 4 bases from V and 1 from J; bases not matched to a gene: 9. CDR3 protein: CASSSINRGFSYEQYF. The CDR3 region has the DNA TGTGCCAGCAGTTCTATTAACAGGGGGTTTTCCTACGAGCAGTACTTC.

V and J are TRBV5-6 and TRBJ1-2; 7 nucleotides agree with TRBD1. Germline V gives CDR1 SGHDT, CDR2 YYEEEE. The CDR3 sequence is 13 residues long. Trimming removed 4 bases from V and 6 bases from J; junction bases left unmatched: 6. DNA for the CDR3: TGTGCCAGCAGCCAGGGGGTAGGAGATGGCTACACCTTC. Translation: CASSQGVGDGYTF.

The chain carries TRBV28 and TRBJ1-5; the match to TRBD1 covers 7 bases. The J segment lost 0 bases and the V segment lost 7 bases, leaving 9 bases of the junction unmatched. This CDR3 is 16 amino acids long. The V gene's germline CDR1 is MDHEN and CDR2 SYDVKM. This CDR3 is CASTLMRTGSNQPQHF. The CDR3 nucleotides read TGTGCCAGCACCTTGATGAGGACAGGTAGCAATCAGCCCCAGCATTTT.

J is TRBJ2-5 and V is TRBV7-8; maybe TRBD2 (5 bases). Looked up from germline, CDR1 is SGHVS and CDR2 is FQNEAQ. Trimming shortened V by 3 bases and J by 3 bases, and 8 bases separated the two germline ends. This CDR3 has 13 residues. The CDR3 DNA follows: TGTGCCAGCAGCTTCAGGCGGGAAGAGACCCAGTACTTC. Amino acid sequence: CASSFRREETQYF. Combining the CDR3 with reference TRBV7-8 and TRBJ2-5 gives the whole variable domain GAGVSQSPRYKVAKRGQDVALRCDPISGHVSLFWYQQALGQGPEFLTYFQNEAQLDKSGLPSDRFFAERPEGSVSTLKIQRTQQEDSAVYLCASSFRREETQYFGPGTRLLVL.

This chain links TRBV5-1 with TRBJ2-1; 7 positions agree with TRBD2. V was pared by 6 bases and J by 4 bases, with 10 bases of the junction left unmatched. Per the germline V gene, CDR1 is SGHRS and CDR2 is YFSETQ. CDR3 length: 15 residues. CDR3 coding DNA: TGCGCCAGCACCCAGCGCGGGGAGGGATACAATGAGCAGTTCTTC. It codes for CASTQRGEGYNEQFF.

V is TRBV28 and J is TRBJ1-3; 9 bases agree with TRBD1. The CDR3 extends over 16 amino acids. CDR1 and CDR2 from the germline V gene are MDHEN and SYDVKM. Trimming removed 6 bases from V and 3 bases from J; junction bases left unmatched: 9. The CDR3 spells CASRWTGALRGNTIYF. The CDR3 DNA reads TGTGCCAGCAGGTGGACAGGGGCGCTCCGTGGAAACACCATATATTTT.

The chain couples TRBV7-2 to TRBJ2-5; TRBD2 is a possible D gene (6 bases). The CDR3 is 14 residues long. V was pared by 2 bases and J by 1 base, with 8 bases between. Germline CDR1 and CDR2: SGHTA and FQGNSA. CDR3 protein: CASSLTGVQETQYF. As DNA, the CDR3 is TGTGCCAGCAGCTTAACGGGGGTCCAAGAGACCCAGTACTTC. The full variable domain, with the rest looked up from reference TRBV7-2 and TRBJ2-5, is GAGVSQSPSNKVTEKGKDVELRCDPISGHTALYWYRQSLGQGLEFLIYFQGNSAPDKSGLPSDRFSAERTGGSVSTLTIQRTQQEDSAVYLCASSLTGVQETQYFGPGTRLLVL.

The chain has TRBV2 and TRBJ2-5, with a weak D call TRBD1 (6 bases). The last part of the DNA fits TRBJ2-7 better; the J call may be wrong. CDR3 length: 13 amino acids. CDR1 SNHLY and CDR2 FYNNEI come from the germline V gene. CDR3 sequence: CASIQGDTYEQYF. DNA of the CDR3: TGTGCCAGCATACAGGGTGATACATACGAGCAGTACTTC.

This sequence joins TRBV18 and TRBJ2-5; D is perhaps TRBD1 (6 bases). The CDR3 length is 16 residues. Germline loops: CDR1 KGHSH, CDR2 LQKENI. Deletions cut 3 bases from V and 5 bases from J, with 19 bases between. The CDR3 DNA sequence: TGTGCCAGCTCACCGAGACAAACAGGGTCGAGTGAGACCCAGTACTTC. It encodes CASSPRQTGSSETQYF.

The chain recombines TRBV7-8 with TRBJ1-5; TRBD1 is a possible D gene (6 bases). The CDR3 is 13 residues long. Germline V lookup: CDR1 SGHVS, CDR2 FQNEAQ. Trimming shortened V by 1 base and J by 7 bases, and 8 bases separated the two germline ends. This chain's CDR3 is CASSLDRAQPQHF. DNA of the CDR3: TGTGCCAGCAGCTTAGACAGGGCCCAGCCCCAGCATTTT.

V and J are TRBV10-3 and TRBJ2-2; 7 bases map to TRBD2. The junction had 6 bases not matched to a gene; V was cut back by 8 bases and J by 3 bases. The germline CDR1 and CDR2 sequences are ENHRY and SYGVKD. This CDR3 has 14 amino acids. The CDR3 protein is CAIYSGTYTGELFF. In DNA form, the CDR3 reads TGTGCCATCTACAGCGGGACTTACACCGGGGAGCTGTTTTTT.

The chain carries TRBV5-4 and TRBJ2-7; 7 bases match TRBD1. Per germline, CDR1 SGHNT and CDR2 YYREEE (reference sequence). The CDR3 covers 12 residues. Unmatched junction bases numbered 8, after V lost 5 bases and J lost 9 bases. The CDR3 DNA reads TGTGCCAGCAGTTGGGACAGAAGCACGCAGTACTTC. Translated: CASSWDRSTQYF.

This clone was observed once. V gene TRBV10-3 combines with J gene TRBJ2-7; TRBD1 agrees at 7 bases. This CDR3 has 14 amino acids. Germline V lookup: CDR1 ENHRY, CDR2 SYGVKD. V was pared by 10 bases and J by 0 bases, with 9 bases of the junction left unmatched. The CDR3: CATTDRVGSYEQYF. In nucleotides, the CDR3 is TGTGCCACTACCGACAGGGTCGGCTCCTACGAGCAGTACTTC.

This chain links TRBV28 with TRBJ2-5; 8 positions match TRBD2. This CDR3 contains 19 residues. V shed 5 bases, J shed 0 bases, and the junction held 17 bases outside the gene matches. Germline loops: CDR1 MDHEN, CDR2 SYDVKM. The DNA for the CDR3 is TGTGCCAGCAGTGACCAACCCGGGGGGGGCGGGGGGTACCAAGAGACCCAGTACTTC. Amino acids: CASSDQPGGGGGYQETQYF.

This chain joins TRBV7-8 and TRBJ2-7; D is possibly TRBD2 (6 bases). The CDR3 is 15 residues long. Germline assignment: CDR1 SGHVS and CDR2 FQNEAQ. V dropped 1 base and J dropped 0 bases, with 10 bases sitting between them. The CDR3: CASSLGAGSSYEQYF. In DNA, the CDR3 is TGTGCCAGCAGCTTAGGGGCGGGGAGCTCCTACGAGCAGTACTTC.

The chain has TRBV27 and TRBJ1-1; no firm D call. The germline gives CDR1 MNHEY, CDR2 SMNVEV (reference sequence). V lost 6 bases to trimming and J lost 2 bases, with 13 bases between them. The CDR3 covers 14 residues. The CDR3 DNA reads TGTGCCAGCAGCCCCAACACGGGTAACACTGAAGCTTTCTTT. Translation: CASSPNTGNTEAFF.

The chain recombines TRBV6-6 with TRBJ2-7; D unclear. The CDR3 has 14 amino acids. The V and J ends lost 7 bases and 2 bases respectively, with 15 bases between them. Germline V lookup: CDR1 MNHNY, CDR2 SVGAGI (reference sequence). DNA for the CDR3: TGTGCCAGCACTCCGGGTAGTAGAGCCTACGAGCAGTACTTC. This encodes CASTPGSRAYEQYF.

The chain couples TRBV7-2 to TRBJ1-4, with 8 bases that match TRBD1. The CDR3 covers 14 residues. J was trimmed by 6 bases and V by 5 bases; bases with no gene match: 5. Germline CDR1 is SGHTA and CDR2 is FQGNSA. The CDR3 loop is CASSIDRGHEKLFF. The CDR3 coding sequence is TGTGCCAGCAGCATAGACAGGGGACATGAAAAACTGTTTTTT.

The J gene is TRBJ2-5, the V gene TRBV5-4, with 14 bases aligning to TRBD2. Losses at the gene ends were 2 bases for V and 4 bases for J; bases not matched to a gene: 7. CDR1 and CDR2 (germline): SGHNT, YYREEE (reference sequence). The CDR3 contains 17 residues. The DNA of the CDR3 is TGTGCCAGCAGCTTCGGGACTAGCGGGGGTACCCGAGAGACCCAGTACTTC. As protein: CASSFGTSGGTRETQYF.

The V call is TRBV10-2, the J call TRBJ2-3; 14 nucleotides line up with TRBD2. After removal of 4 bases from V and 7 bases from J, the junction contained 16 bases not matched to a gene. Per germline, CDR1 WSHSY and CDR2 SAAADI. CDR3 length: 19 amino acids. The CDR3 DNA sequence: TGCGCCAGCAGTGCCAGACTAGCGGGAGGGGGAATTGGTGGTAATACGCAGTATTTT. Translating gives CASSARLAGGGIGGNTQYF.

In DNA form, the CDR3 reads TGTGCCAGCAGCGTAGTTGCGACTTCCTACGAGCAGTACTTC. Protein product: CASSVVATSYEQYF. This chain joins TRBV9 and TRBJ2-7; D is ambiguous. Germline V gives CDR1 SGDLS, CDR2 YYNGEE. The CDR3 extends over 14 amino acids. V shed 0 bases and J shed 1 base, with 8 bases lying between them.

This clone was seen a few times. V usage is TRBV2 and J usage is TRBJ2-7; 8 positions match TRBD1. CDR1 is SNHLY, CDR2 FYNNEI, per germline. V shed 3 bases, J shed 5 bases, and the junction held 6 bases outside the gene matches. This CDR3 is built from 14 residues. The CDR3 region is CASSEMDRVDEQYF. The CDR3 DNA sequence: TGTGCCAGCAGTGAGATGGACAGGGTAGACGAGCAGTACTTC.

The rearrangement links TRBV7-2 to TRBJ1-2, with 8 bases matching TRBD1. CDR3 length equals 14 residues. After removal of 3 bases from V and 4 bases from J, the junction contained 4 bases not matched to a gene. Germline CDR1 is SGHTA and CDR2 is FQGNSA. CDR3 DNA sequence: TGTGCCAGCAGCTTCACAGGGGGTAGCTATGGCTACACCTTC. Protein sequence: CASSFTGGSYGYTF.